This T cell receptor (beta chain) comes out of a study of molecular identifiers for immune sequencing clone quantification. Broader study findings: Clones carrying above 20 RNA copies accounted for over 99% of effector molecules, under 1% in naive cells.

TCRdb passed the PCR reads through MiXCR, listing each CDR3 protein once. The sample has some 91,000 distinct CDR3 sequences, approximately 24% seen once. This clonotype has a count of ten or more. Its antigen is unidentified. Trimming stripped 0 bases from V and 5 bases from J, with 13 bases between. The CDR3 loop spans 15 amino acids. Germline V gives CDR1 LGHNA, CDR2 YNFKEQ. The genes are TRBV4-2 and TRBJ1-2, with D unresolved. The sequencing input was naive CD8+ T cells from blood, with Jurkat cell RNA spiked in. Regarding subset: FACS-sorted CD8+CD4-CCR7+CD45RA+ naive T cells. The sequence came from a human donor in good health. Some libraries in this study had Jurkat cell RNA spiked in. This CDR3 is CASSQDYGRLYGYTF. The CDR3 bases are TGTGCCAGCAGCCAAGATTACGGACGGTTATATGGCTACACCTTC.